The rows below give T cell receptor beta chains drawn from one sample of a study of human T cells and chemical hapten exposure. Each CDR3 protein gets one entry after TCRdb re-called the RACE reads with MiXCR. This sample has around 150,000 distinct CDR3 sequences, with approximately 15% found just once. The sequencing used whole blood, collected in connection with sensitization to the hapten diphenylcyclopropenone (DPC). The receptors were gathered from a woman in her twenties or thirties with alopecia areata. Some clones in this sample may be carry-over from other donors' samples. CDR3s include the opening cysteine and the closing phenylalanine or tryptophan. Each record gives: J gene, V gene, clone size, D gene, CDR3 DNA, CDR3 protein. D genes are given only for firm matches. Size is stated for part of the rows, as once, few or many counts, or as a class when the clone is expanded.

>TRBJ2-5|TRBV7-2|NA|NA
TGTGCCAGCAGCCCGGGATACCTCCAAGAGACCCAGTACTTC
CASSPGYLQETQYF
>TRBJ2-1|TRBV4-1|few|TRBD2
TGCGCCAGCAGCCAAGAGCGGCGGGGGGGTTACAATGAGCAGTTCTTC
CASSQERRGGYNEQFF
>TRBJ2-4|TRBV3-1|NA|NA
TGTGCCAGCAGCCAAGACAAGGCACTAGTAGCCAAAAACATTCAGTACTTC
CASSQDKALVAKNIQYF
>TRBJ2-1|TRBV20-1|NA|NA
TGCAGTGCTCTCCGCGGCAATGAGCAGTTCTTC
CSALRGNEQFF
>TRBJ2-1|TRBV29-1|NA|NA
TGCAGCGCCGGCGGTTGGCCCTACAATGAGCAGTTCTTC
CSAGGWPYNEQFF
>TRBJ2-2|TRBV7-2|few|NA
TGTGCCGGACAGCGAGACGGGGAGCTGTTTTTT
CAGQRDGELFF
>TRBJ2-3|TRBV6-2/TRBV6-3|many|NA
TGTGCCAGCAGTTACTCGCAAGATACGCAGTATTTT
CASSYSQDTQYF
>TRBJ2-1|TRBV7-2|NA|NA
TGTGCCAGCAGCGACGGGCGGGGTGTAGCTTTGTGGCAGTTCTTC
CASSDGRGVALWQFF
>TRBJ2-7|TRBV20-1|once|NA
TGCAGTGCTTTCGGACGGCGGACGCACGAGCAGTACTTC
CSAFGRRTHEQYF
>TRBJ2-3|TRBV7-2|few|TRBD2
TGTGCCAGCAGCCCCAGGGGACTAGCGGCAAGATCTAGCACAGATACGCAGTATTTT
CASSPRGLAARSSTDTQYF
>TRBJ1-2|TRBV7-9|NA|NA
TGTGCCAGCAGCTTAAGCGGTGCCCACTATGGCTACACCTTC
CASSLSGAHYGYTF
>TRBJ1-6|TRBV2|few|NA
TGTGCCAGCAGGGTTGGATCACCCCTCCACTTT
CASRVGSPLHF
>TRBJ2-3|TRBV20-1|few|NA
TGCAGTGCGGATGACGTAGCAGGCCGGACAGATACGCAGTATTTT
CSADDVAGRTDTQYF
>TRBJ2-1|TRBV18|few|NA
TGTGCCAGCTCACCAGAAAGCAATGAGCAGTTCTTC
CASSPESNEQFF
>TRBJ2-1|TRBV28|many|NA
TGTGCCAGCAGTTTCGCCGGGACGTCAGACAATGAGCAGTTCTTC
CASSFAGTSDNEQFF
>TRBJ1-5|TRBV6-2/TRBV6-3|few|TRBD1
TGTGCCAGCAGTTACTCGAGGGAGGGGGCTGGCAATCAGCCCCAGCATTTT
CASSYSREGAGNQPQHF
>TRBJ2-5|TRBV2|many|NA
TGTGCCAGCAGTGCGAGGCAAGAGACCCAGTACTTC
CASSARQETQYF
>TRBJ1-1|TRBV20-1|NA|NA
TGCTGTTACAGGGTTATGAACACTGAAGCTTTCTTT
CCYRVMNTEAFF
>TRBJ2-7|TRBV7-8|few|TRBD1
TGTGCCAGCAGCATCCGGACAGGGCCCTACGAGCAGTACTTC
CASSIRTGPYEQYF
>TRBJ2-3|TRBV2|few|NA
TGTGCCAGCAGGGCGAGGGATACGCAGTATTTT
CASRARDTQYF
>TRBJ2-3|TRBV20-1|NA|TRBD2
TGCAGTGCCCCGACTAGCGGGAACACAGATACGCAGTATTTT
CSAPTSGNTDTQYF
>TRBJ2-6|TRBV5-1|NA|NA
TGCGCCAGCAGCCGTTCACAGGGTAGGGCTAGCTCTGGGGCCAACGTCCTGACTTTC
CASSRSQGRASSGANVLTF
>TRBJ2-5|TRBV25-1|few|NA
TGTGCCAGCAGTGACCAGGGGTGGGGTTGGACCCAGTACTTC
CASSDQGWGWTQYF
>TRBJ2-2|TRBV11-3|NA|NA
TGTGCCAGCAGCTTATCACCCGGGGAGCTGTTTTTT
CASSLSPGELFF
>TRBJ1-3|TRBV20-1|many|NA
TGCAGTGCTCGGCTCTTAAGAGCGGGCACCATATATTTT
CSARLLRAGTIYF
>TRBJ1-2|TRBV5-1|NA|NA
TGCGCCAGCCGGAGGCTATCCGGGACTCCTGATGGCTACACCTTC
CASRRLSGTPDGYTF
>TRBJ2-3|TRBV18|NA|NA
TGTGCCAGCTCAACAACAGGGTCAGATACGCAGTATTTT
CASSTTGSDTQYF
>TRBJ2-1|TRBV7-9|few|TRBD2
TGTGCCAGCAGCTTAGGACTAGCGGCCTACAATGAGCAGTTCTTC
CASSLGLAAYNEQFF